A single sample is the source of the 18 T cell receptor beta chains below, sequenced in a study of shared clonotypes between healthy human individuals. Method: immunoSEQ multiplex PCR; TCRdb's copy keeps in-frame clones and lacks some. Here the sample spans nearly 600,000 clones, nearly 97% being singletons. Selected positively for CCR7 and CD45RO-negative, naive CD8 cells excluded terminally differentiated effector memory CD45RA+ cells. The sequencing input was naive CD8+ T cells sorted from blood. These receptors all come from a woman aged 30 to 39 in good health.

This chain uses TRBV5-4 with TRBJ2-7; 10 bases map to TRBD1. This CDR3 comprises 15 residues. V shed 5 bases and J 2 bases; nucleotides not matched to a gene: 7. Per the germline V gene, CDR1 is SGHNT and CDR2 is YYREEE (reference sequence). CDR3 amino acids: CASRPGTGDTYEQYF. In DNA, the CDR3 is TGTGCCAGCAGGCCCGGGACAGGGGACACCTACGAGCAGTACTTC.

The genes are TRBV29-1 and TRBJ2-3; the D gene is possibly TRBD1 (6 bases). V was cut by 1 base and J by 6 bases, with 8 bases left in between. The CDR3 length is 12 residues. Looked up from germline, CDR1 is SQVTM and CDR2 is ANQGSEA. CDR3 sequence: CSVEGQGDTQYF. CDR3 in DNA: TGCAGCGTTGAAGGGCAGGGGGATACGCAGTATTTT.

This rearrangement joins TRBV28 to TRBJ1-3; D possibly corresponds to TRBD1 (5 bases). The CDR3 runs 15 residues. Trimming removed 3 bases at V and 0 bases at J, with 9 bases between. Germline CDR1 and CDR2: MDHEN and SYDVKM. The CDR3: CASSLGQHSGNTIYF. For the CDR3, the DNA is TGTGCCAGCAGTTTGGGGCAACACTCTGGAAACACCATATATTTT.

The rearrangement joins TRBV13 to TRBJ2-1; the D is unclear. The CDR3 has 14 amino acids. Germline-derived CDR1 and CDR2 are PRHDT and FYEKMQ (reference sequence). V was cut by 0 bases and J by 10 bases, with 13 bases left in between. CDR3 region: CASSLGHGLREQFF. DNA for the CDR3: TGTGCCAGCAGCTTAGGCCACGGCCTGCGGGAGCAGTTCTTC.

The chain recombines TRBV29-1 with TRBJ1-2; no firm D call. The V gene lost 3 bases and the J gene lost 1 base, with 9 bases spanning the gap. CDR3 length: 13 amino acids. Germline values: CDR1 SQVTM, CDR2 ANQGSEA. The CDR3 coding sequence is TGCAGCGTTGACCTGAGGAGTAACTATGGCTACACCTTC. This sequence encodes CSVDLRSNYGYTF. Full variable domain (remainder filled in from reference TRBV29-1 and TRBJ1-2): SAVISQKPSRDICQRGTSLTIQCQVDSQVTMMFWYRQQPGQSLTLIATANQGSEATYESGFVIDKFPISRPNLTFSTLTVSNMSPEDSSIYLCSVDLRSNYGYTFGSGTRLTVV.

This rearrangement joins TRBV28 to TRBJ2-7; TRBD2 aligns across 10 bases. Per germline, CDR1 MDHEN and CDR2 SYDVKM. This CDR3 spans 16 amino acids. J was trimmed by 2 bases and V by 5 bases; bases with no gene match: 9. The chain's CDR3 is CASSPRTSGPTYEQYF. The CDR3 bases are TGTGCCAGCAGTCCACGGACTAGCGGACCCACCTACGAGCAGTACTTC.

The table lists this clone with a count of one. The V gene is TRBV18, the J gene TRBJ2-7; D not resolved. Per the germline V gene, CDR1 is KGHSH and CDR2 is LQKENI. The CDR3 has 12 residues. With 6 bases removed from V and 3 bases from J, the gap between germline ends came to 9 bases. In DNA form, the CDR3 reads TGTGCCAGCTCCCTAAAGGGCTACGAGCAGTACTTC. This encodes CASSLKGYEQYF.

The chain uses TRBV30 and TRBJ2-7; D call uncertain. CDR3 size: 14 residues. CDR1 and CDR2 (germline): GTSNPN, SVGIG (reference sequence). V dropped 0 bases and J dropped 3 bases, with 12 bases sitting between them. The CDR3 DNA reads TGTGCCTGGAGTGTATCCCCGCTCCTCTACGAGCAGTACTTC. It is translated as CAWSVSPLLYEQYF. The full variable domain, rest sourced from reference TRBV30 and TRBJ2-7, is SQTIHQWPATLVQPVGSPLSLECTVEGTSNPNLYWYRQAAGRGLQLLFYSVGIGQISSEVPQNLSASRPQDRQFILSSKKLLLSDSGFYLCAWSVSPLLYEQYFGPGTRLTVT.

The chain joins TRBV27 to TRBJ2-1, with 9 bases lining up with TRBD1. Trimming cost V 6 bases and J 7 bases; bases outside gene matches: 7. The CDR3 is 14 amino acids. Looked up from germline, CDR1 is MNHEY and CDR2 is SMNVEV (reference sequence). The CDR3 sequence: CASRQQGAGNEQFF. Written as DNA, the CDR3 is TGTGCCAGCAGGCAACAGGGGGCTGGAAATGAGCAGTTCTTC.

CDR3 coding DNA: TGTGCCAGCAGTTCAATGACTCCCCGGGATTCACCCCTCCACTTT. The encoded protein is CASSSMTPRDSPLHF. The chain uses TRBV28 and TRBJ1-6; D is unresolved. The germline V gene has CDR1 MDHEN and CDR2 SYDVKM. The CDR3 loop spans 15 amino acids. Trimming took 4 bases from V and 8 from J, leaving 15 bases between them.

CDR3 region: CASSLQVSEKLFF. The DNA of the CDR3 is TGTGCCAGCAGCTTACAGGTTTCCGAAAAACTGTTTTTT. The V and J genes are TRBV27 and TRBJ1-4; tentative D call: TRBD1 (5 bases). Trimming pared 6 bases from V and 8 bases from J, leaving 13 bases between. The germline CDR1 and CDR2 sequences are MNHEY and SMNVEV (reference sequence). CDR3 length: 13 amino acids. Drawing the rest from reference TRBV27 and TRBJ1-4, the complete variable domain is EAQVTQNPRYLITVTGKKLTVTCSQNMNHEYMSWYRQDPGLGLRQIYYSMNVEVTDKGDVPEGYKVSRKEKRNFPLILESPSPNQTSLYFCASSLQVSEKLFFGSGTQLSVL.

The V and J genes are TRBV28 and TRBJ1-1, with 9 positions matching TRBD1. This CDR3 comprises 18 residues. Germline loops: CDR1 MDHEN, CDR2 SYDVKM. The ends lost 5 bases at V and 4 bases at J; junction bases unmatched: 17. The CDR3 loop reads CASSGPGQGLLGGTEAFF. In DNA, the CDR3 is TGTGCCAGCAGTGGACCGGGACAGGGACTGTTAGGTGGCACTGAAGCTTTCTTT.

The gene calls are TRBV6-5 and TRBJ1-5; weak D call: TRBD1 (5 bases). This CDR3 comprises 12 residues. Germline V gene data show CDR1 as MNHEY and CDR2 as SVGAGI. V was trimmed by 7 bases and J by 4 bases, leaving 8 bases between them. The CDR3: CASNDRNQPQHF. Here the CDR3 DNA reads TGTGCCAGCAACGACAGAAATCAGCCCCAGCATTTT.

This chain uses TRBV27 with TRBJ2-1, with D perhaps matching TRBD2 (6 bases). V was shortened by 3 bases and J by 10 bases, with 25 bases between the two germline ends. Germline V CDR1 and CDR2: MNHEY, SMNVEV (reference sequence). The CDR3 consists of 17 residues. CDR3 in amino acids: CASSFRRLEPLQGEQFF. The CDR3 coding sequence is TGTGCCAGCAGTTTTAGAAGACTAGAACCTCTCCAGGGAGAGCAGTTCTTC.

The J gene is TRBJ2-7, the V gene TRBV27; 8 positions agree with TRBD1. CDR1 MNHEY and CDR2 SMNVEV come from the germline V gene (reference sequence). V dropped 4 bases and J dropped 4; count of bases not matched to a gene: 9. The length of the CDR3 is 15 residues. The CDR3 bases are TGTGCCAGCAGTTCGAAGCCGGGACAGGTTTACGAGCAGTACTTC. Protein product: CASSSKPGQVYEQYF.

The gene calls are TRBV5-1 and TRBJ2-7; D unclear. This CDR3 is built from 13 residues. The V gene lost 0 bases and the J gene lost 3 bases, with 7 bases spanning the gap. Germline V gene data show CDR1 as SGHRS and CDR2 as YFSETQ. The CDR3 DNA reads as TGCGCCAGCAGCTTGGCCACCGACTACGAGCAGTACTTC. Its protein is CASSLATDYEQYF.

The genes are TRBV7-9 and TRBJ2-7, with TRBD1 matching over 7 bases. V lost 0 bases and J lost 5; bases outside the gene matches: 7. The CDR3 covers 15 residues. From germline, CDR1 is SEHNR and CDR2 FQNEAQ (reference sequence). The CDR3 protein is CASSLAQGQVNEQYF. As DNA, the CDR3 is TGTGCCAGCAGCTTAGCGCAAGGACAGGTTAACGAGCAGTACTTC.

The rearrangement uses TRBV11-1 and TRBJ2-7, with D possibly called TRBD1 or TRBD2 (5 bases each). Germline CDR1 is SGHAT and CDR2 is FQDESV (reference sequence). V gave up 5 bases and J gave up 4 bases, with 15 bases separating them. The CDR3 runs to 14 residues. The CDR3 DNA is TGTGCCAGCAGCCACGGCCCGGGGCTTTACGAGCAGTACTTC. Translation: CASSHGPGLYEQYF.